A selection of T cell receptor beta chains follows, all from one sample in a study of a mutant IDH1 vaccine in newly diagnosed glioma. Method: immunoSEQ multiplex PCR; TCRdb's copy keeps in-frame clones and lacks some. The data show about 65,000 clones, with roughly 79% seen just once and under 7% held by the top ten. Antigen specificity for these receptors is unknown. The starting material was PBMCs, obtained from a glioma patient whose treatment included an IDH1 peptide vaccine. These receptors all come from a man aged 35-49 years with glioma. Each CDR3 is given with its conserved first and last residue. D genes are given only for firm matches. Only part of the rows carry a size: once, few, many, or a class if the clone is expanded.

>-|TRBV6-6|TRBD2|TRBJ2-1
CASTLAGGSYEQFF
TGTGCCAGCACCTTAGCGGGGGGGAGTTATGAGCAGTTCTTC
>-|TRBV28|-|TRBJ1-5
CASSFAVGNQPQHF
TGTGCCAGCAGTTTTGCGGTGGGCAATCAGCCCCAGCATTTT
>-|TRBV4-1|-|TRBJ1-2
CASSQDNTNRPTNGYTF
TGCGCCAGCAGCCAAGATAACACGAACAGACCGACTAACGGGTACACCTTC
>-|TRBV7-9|TRBD2|TRBJ2-3
CASSFAGGDTQYF
TGTGCCAGCAGCTTCGCGGGAGGGGATACGCAGTATTTT
>few|TRBV2|-|TRBJ1-5
CASRSQGLLNQPQHF
TGTGCCAGCAGGTCCCAGGGGCTCCTTAATCAGCCCCAGCATTTT
>-|TRBV18|TRBD1|TRBJ2-7
CATQGQGAYEQYF
TGTGCCACCCAAGGACAGGGGGCTTACGAGCAGTACTTC
>-|TRBV30|TRBD2|TRBJ2-3
CAWSATSGTDTQYF
TGTGCCTGGAGTGCGACTAGCGGCACAGATACGCAGTATTTT
>few|TRBV4-3|-|TRBJ1-5
CASSQDGGPNQPQHF
TGCGCCAGCAGCCAAGATGGAGGGCCCAATCAGCCCCAGCATTTT
>-|TRBV15|-|TRBJ2-7
CATSRGRTEQYF
TGTGCCACCAGCAGAGGCAGGACCGAGCAGTACTTC
>-|TRBV15|-|TRBJ2-7
CATSRADSDEQYF
TGTGCCACCAGCAGGGCCGATTCCGACGAGCAGTACTTC
>-|TRBV7-2|-|TRBJ1-5
CASSLLGGFSNQPQHF
TGTGCCAGCAGCTTATTAGGAGGATTTAGCAATCAGCCCCAGCATTTT
>-|TRBV4-3|-|TRBJ1-1
CASSQASTGREAFF
TGCGCCAGCAGTCAAGCGTCAACAGGGAGGGAAGCTTTCTTT
>-|TRBV7-8|TRBD1|TRBJ1-4
CASSSGTGTEKLFF
TGTGCCAGCAGTTCCGGGACAGGGACCGAAAAACTGTTTTTT
>-|TRBV14|-|TRBJ1-3
CASSVLSVGPGNTIYF
TGTGCCAGCAGCGTACTATCTGTTGGACCTGGAAACACCATATATTTT
>few|TRBV18|-|TRBJ2-7
CASSLEGRGYEQYF
TGTGCCAGCTCACTGGAGGGAAGGGGTTACGAGCAGTACTTC
>-|TRBV2|TRBD1|TRBJ2-7
CASGKDRVGSYEQYF
TGTGCCAGCGGTAAGGACAGGGTCGGCTCCTACGAGCAGTACTTC
>-|TRBV18|-|TRBJ2-7
CASSPRVGSSYEQYF
TGTGCCAGCTCACCACGGGTCGGATCATCCTACGAGCAGTACTTC
>-|TRBV29-1|TRBD1|TRBJ1-2
CSVWGQDNYGYTF
TGCAGCGTTTGGGGACAGGATAACTATGGCTACACCTTC
>-|TRBV6-1|-|TRBJ2-1
CASRGYNEQFF
TGTGCCAGCAGGGGGTACAATGAGCAGTTCTTC
>few|TRBV6-5|TRBD1|TRBJ1-2
CASSYFQGGGYTF
TGTGCCAGCAGTTACTTCCAGGGGGGCGGCTACACCTTC
>-|TRBV5-1|-|TRBJ2-1
CASSFKGKSSYNEQFF
TGCGCCAGCAGCTTTAAGGGGAAGAGCTCCTACAATGAGCAGTTCTTC
>-|TRBV10-3|-|TRBJ2-7
CAISSAPPDEQYF
TGTGCCATCAGTTCGGCCCCGCCAGACGAGCAGTACTTC
>once|TRBV7-6|-|TRBJ2-7
CASSNNGDYEQYF
TGTGCCAGCAGTAATAATGGAGACTACGAGCAGTACTTC
>-|TRBV7-8|TRBD1|TRBJ1-2
CASSLRAGGGYTF
TGTGCCAGCAGCTTAAGGGCAGGGGGCGGCTACACCTTC
>once|TRBV5-1|TRBD1|TRBJ1-2
CASSLSGQDYGYTF
TGCGCCAGCAGCTTGTCGGGACAGGACTATGGCTACACCTTC
>-|TRBV12-5|TRBD2|TRBJ2-1
CASGLSPSGGANEQFF
TGTGCTAGTGGTTTGAGTCCTAGCGGGGGGGCGAATGAGCAGTTCTTC
>once|TRBV18|-|TRBJ1-5
CASSPRGEGGNQPQHF
TGTGCCAGCTCCCCCCGGGGGGAAGGGGGCAATCAGCCCCAGCATTTT
>-|TRBV5-4|TRBD1|TRBJ1-4
CASSPSTGMREKLFF
TGTGCCAGCAGCCCCTCGACAGGGATGCGAGAAAAACTGTTTTTT
>-|TRBV27|TRBD1|TRBJ2-7
CASSLVLGQGASEQYF
TGTGCCAGCAGTTTGGTTTTGGGACAGGGGGCGTCTGAGCAGTACTTC
>-|TRBV2|TRBD1|TRBJ2-3
CASSDSTGRDTQYF
TGTGCCAGCAGTGACTCGACAGGGCGAGATACGCAGTATTTT
>-|TRBV28|TRBD1|TRBJ1-5
CASSRTGENQPQHF
TGTGCCAGCAGTCGGACAGGCGAAAATCAGCCCCAGCATTTT
>-|TRBV28|-|TRBJ2-1
CASGAREQFF
TGTGCCAGCGGGGCTAGGGAGCAGTTCTTC
>-|TRBV28|TRBD1|TRBJ1-1
CASTLGQRNTEAFF
TGTGCCAGCACCTTGGGACAGCGCAACACTGAAGCTTTCTTT
>-|TRBV19|-|TRBJ1-5
CASSIPLNQPQHF
TGTGCCAGTAGTATCCCCCTCAATCAGCCCCAGCATTTT
>-|TRBV2|-|TRBJ2-2
CASSVNGAGELFF
TGTGCCAGCAGTGTAAACGGGGCCGGGGAGCTGTTTTTT
>-|TRBV2|-|TRBJ2-3
CAIPDETTSSTDTQYF
TGTGCCATCCCCGACGAGACTACCTCTAGCACAGATACGCAGTATTTT
>-|TRBV28|-|TRBJ2-7
CASSRPGFVEQYF
TGTGCCAGCAGTCGGCCAGGGTTTGTCGAGCAGTACTTC
>-|TRBV27|-|TRBJ2-1
CASSSLPRDTYNEQFF
TGTGCCAGCAGTTCACTGCCCCGGGACACCTACAATGAGCAGTTCTTC
>-|TRBV9|-|TRBJ2-2
CASSVDRANTGELFF
TGTGCCAGCAGCGTAGACAGGGCGAACACCGGGGAGCTGTTTTTT
>-|TRBV14|-|TRBJ1-5
CASSLVGSNQPQHF
TGTGCCAGCAGCCTCGTTGGGAGCAATCAGCCCCAGCATTTT
>-|TRBV7-6|-|TRBJ1-2
CASSSSGSNYGYTF
TGTGCCAGCAGCTCGTCCGGGTCTAACTATGGCTACACCTTC
>-|TRBV18|TRBD1|TRBJ1-4
CASSSLPGQGQFF
TGTGCCAGCTCATCCCTACCCGGACAGGGGCAATTTTTT
>-|TRBV7-2|-|TRBJ1-1
CASSTLMNTEAFF
TGTGCCAGCAGCACACTCATGAACACTGAAGCTTTCTTT
>-|TRBV7-8|-|TRBJ1-4
CASSPRGTNEKLFF
TGTGCCAGCAGCCCCAGGGGCACTAATGAAAAACTGTTTTTT